This T cell receptor (beta chain) was found in a study of T cell changes during pregnancy in multiple sclerosis. Unmatched junction bases numbered 9, after V lost 7 bases and J lost 8 bases. Germline lookup yields CDR1 SNHLY and CDR2 FYNNEI. This CDR3 region has 14 residues. TCRdb's table, derived via immunoSEQ multiplex PCR, lists solely in-frame clones and lacks some. Among 30,000 to 40,000 clones listed, approximately 90% were seen once. The rearrangement joins TRBV2 to TRBJ1-4, with 8 bases aligning to TRBD1. Sequencing was performed on CD4+ T cells from peripheral blood mononuclear cells, taken before pregnancy. The receptor comes from a female donor with multiple sclerosis, enrolled in a pregnancy study. The CDR3 region is CASIQDRVGEKLFF. For the CDR3, the DNA is TGTGCCAGCATCCAGGACAGGGTAGGAGAAAAACTGTTTTTT.